Below, one T cell receptor (beta chain) is given with its context. The data were taken from a study of cytotoxic CD8 clonotypes in ibrutinib-treated CLL. Study-level background: Of a cohort that held 10 to 12 relapsed/refractory and around 16 treatment-naive patients, under 18 were IGHV unmutated.

The germline V gene has CDR1 LNHDA and CDR2 SQIVND (reference sequence). The germline V and J ends were trimmed by 2 bases and 0 bases, with 8 bases remaining between them. The CDR3 has 15 amino acids. Deep sequencing aimed at 1 in 200,000 to 1 in 1 million T cells' resolution. The assay was immunoSEQ multiplex PCR, and TCRdb's table has in-frame clones only and misses some. The table includes 270,000 or so clones, about 72% detected once. The sequences come from PBMCs, collected at disease progression, from a patient treated with ibrutinib. The chain joins TRBV19 to TRBJ1-3; D is undetermined. The TCR comes from a human donor with chronic lymphocytic leukemia. The CDR3 here is CASSISGSSGNTIYF. In nucleotides, the CDR3 is TGTGCCAGTAGTATAAGTGGGAGCTCTGGAAACACCATATATTTT.